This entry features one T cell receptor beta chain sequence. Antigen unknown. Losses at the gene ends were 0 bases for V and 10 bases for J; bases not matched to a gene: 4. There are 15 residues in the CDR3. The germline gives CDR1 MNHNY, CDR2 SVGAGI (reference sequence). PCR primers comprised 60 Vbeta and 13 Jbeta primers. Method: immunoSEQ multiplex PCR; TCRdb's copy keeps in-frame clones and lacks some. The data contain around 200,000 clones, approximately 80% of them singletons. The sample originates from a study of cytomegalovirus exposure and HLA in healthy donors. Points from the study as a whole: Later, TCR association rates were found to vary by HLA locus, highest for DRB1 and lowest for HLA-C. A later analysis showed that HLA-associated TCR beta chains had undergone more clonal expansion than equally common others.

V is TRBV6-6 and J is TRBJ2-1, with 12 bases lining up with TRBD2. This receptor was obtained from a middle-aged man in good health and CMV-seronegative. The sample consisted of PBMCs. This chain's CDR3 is CASSYSRLAGAEQFF. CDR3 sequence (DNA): TGTGCCAGCAGTTACTCGAGACTAGCGGGGGCAGAGCAGTTCTTC.